One sample yielded the 13 T cell receptor beta chains listed below, sequenced in a study of OX40 agonist ivuxolimab in advanced cancers. TCRdb's copy holds only in-frame clones and misses some; the assay was immunoSEQ multiplex PCR. The table has more than 65,000 clones, around 80% seen once. Source: CD4+ or CD8+ T cells sorted from blood, taken in a trial of the OX40 agonist ivuxolimab. These receptor sequences come from an adult with an advanced solid tumor such as melanoma, head and neck, liver or kidney cancer.

The chain carries TRBV28 and TRBJ1-5; no clear D. The CDR3 consists of 15 residues. Trimming removed 1 base from V and 3 bases from J, with 10 bases in between. Germline V gene lookup returns CDR1 MDHEN and CDR2 SYDVKM. The CDR3 DNA follows: TGTGCCAGCAGTTTATCTGGAAATTTCAATCAGCCCCAGCATTTT. Residues: CASSLSGNFNQPQHF.

The chain has TRBV5-5 and TRBJ2-2; D is unclear. Looked up from germline, CDR1 is SGHKS and CDR2 is YYEKEE (reference sequence). With 2 bases removed from V and 1 base from J, the gap between germline ends came to 9 bases. The CDR3 length is 15 residues. The CDR3 bases are TGTGCCAGCAGCTTTGGTAGGGAGAACACCGGGGAGCTGTTTTTT. It translates to CASSFGRENTGELFF.

The gene calls are TRBV11-3 and TRBJ2-5; D remains unclear. This CDR3 contains 11 residues. Trimming shortened V by 5 bases and J by 3 bases, and 4 bases separated the two germline ends. Germline V gene data show CDR1 as SGHNT and CDR2 as YENEEA. The CDR3 nucleotides read TGTGCCAGCAGCGCAAAAGAGACCCAGTACTTC. Protein sequence: CASSAKETQYF.

V usage is TRBV27 and J usage is TRBJ1-2; TRBD1 matches 8 bases. The CDR3 sequence is 15 residues long. The germline gives CDR1 MNHEY, CDR2 SMNVEV (reference sequence). V shed 3 bases and J 5 bases; nucleotides not matched to a gene: 8. This CDR3 is CASSFRGLTLYGYTF. Here the CDR3 DNA reads TGTGCCAGCAGTTTCAGGGGGCTAACCCTATATGGCTACACCTTC.

The chain recombines TRBV5-1 with TRBJ2-5, with D possibly called TRBD1 or TRBD2 (6 bases each). CDR1 is SGHRS, CDR2 YFSETQ, per germline. This CDR3 comprises 15 residues. Trimming took off 4 bases at V and 5 bases at J, with 18 bases between the two ends. Here the CDR3 reads CASSPGDWAGETQYF. CDR3 DNA: TGCGCCAGCAGCCCAGGGGACTGGGCAGGGGAGACCCAGTACTTC.

The gene calls are TRBV5-1 and TRBJ1-2, with D possibly matching TRBD1 (5 bases). V lost 4 bases and J 14 bases, leaving 21 bases between the germline ends. Germline V gene sequence: CDR1 SGHRS, CDR2 YFSETQ. This CDR3 is 13 amino acids long. The CDR3 sequence is CASSSRDSLLETF. CDR3 coding DNA: TGCGCCAGCAGCAGCAGGGACTCCCTGTTAGAAACCTTC.

The V and J genes are TRBV11-2 and TRBJ1-2, with D perhaps TRBD1 (5 bases). Germline-derived CDR1 and CDR2 are SGHAT and FQNNGV. Deletions cut 5 bases from V and 4 bases from J, with 11 bases between. This CDR3 region has 13 residues. DNA of the CDR3: TGTGCCAGCAGCAGAGAAGGGGCCTATGGCTACACCTTC. Translated, it gives CASSREGAYGYTF. The full variable domain, completed using reference TRBV11-2 and TRBJ1-2, is EAGVAQSPRYKIIEKRQSVAFWCNPISGHATLYWYQQILGQGPKLLIQFQNNGVVDDSQLPKDRFSAERLKGVDSTLKIQPAKLEDSAVYLCASSREGAYGYTFGSGTRLTVV.

V usage is TRBV10-3 and J usage is TRBJ2-1, with no clear D. V dropped 5 bases and J dropped 8 bases, with 10 bases sitting between them. The CDR3 loop spans 12 amino acids. Germline assignment: CDR1 ENHRY and CDR2 SYGVKD. CDR3 sequence: CAISTLWDEQFF. The CDR3 DNA reads as TGTGCCATCAGTACGTTGTGGGATGAGCAGTTCTTC.

This chain joins TRBV6-5 and TRBJ1-3; 7 bases fit TRBD1. In germline, CDR1 is MNHEY, CDR2 SVGAGI. The V and J ends lost 5 bases and 4 bases, in that order; junction bases with no gene match: 5. There are 14 residues in the CDR3. The CDR3 reads CASSTPTGGNTIYF. CDR3 nucleotides: TGTGCCAGCAGTACCCCGACAGGGGGAAACACCATATATTTT.

The gene calls are TRBV29-1 and TRBJ1-2; the D gene is possibly TRBD1 (6 bases). This CDR3 is 16 amino acids long. Between the trimmed V and J ends, which lost 1 base and 0 bases, there was a span of 15 bases. The V gene's germline CDR1 is SQVTM and CDR2 ANQGSEA. The CDR3 region is CSVEGWGRGSNYGYTF. Written as DNA, the CDR3 is TGCAGCGTTGAAGGGTGGGGCAGGGGATCTAACTATGGCTACACCTTC.

The V and J genes are TRBV4-3 and TRBJ1-1; no clear D. V dropped 3 bases and J dropped 4 bases, with 12 bases sitting between them. Per germline, CDR1 LGHNA and CDR2 YSLEER. The CDR3 covers 14 residues. The DNA of the CDR3 is TGCGCCAGCAGCCAGACTCATCGGGCCACTGAAGCTTTCTTT. Its protein is CASSQTHRATEAFF.

The chain uses TRBV6-5 and TRBJ2-4; D gene uncertain. Germline V lookup: CDR1 MNHEY, CDR2 SVGAGI. V dropped 0 bases and J dropped 0 bases, with 9 bases sitting between them. The CDR3 consists of 16 residues. CDR3 in DNA: TGTGCCAGCAGTTACTCTCAGCAACTAGCCAAAAACATTCAGTACTTC. Its protein is CASSYSQQLAKNIQYF.

The chain joins TRBV11-2 to TRBJ1-4; D is perhaps TRBD1 (6 bases). The CDR3 is made up of 14 amino acids. The V gene's germline CDR1 is SGHAT and CDR2 FQNNGV. The V end was cut by 4 bases, the J end by 7 bases, with 13 bases between. The CDR3 reads CASSSGAKSEKLFF. For the CDR3, the DNA is TGTGCCAGCAGCTCAGGGGCGAAGAGTGAAAAACTGTTTTTT.